Included here is one TCR beta chain sequence, with context. This sample was included in a study of early T cells in non-severe SARS-CoV-2 infection. Looked up from germline, CDR1 is LGHDT and CDR2 is YNNKEL (reference sequence). CDR3 size: 13 residues. The V and J ends lost 3 bases and 3 bases respectively, with 8 bases between them. MiXCR, run by TCRdb on the 5' RACE reads, gives a single entry per CDR3 protein. The sample gives tens of thousands of distinct CDR3 sequences, about 14% of which show up once; 5% to 7% is in the top ten. This TCR derives from an adult who was a healthcare worker with PCR-confirmed SARS-CoV-2 infection or an uninfected control (not recorded which). The chain carries TRBV3-1 and TRBJ1-2, with TRBD1 as a possible D gene (6 bases). Sequenced: whole blood. The CDR3 reads CASSHQGHYGYTF. CDR3 nucleotides: TGTGCCAGCAGCCACCAGGGGCACTATGGCTACACCTTC.